One T cell receptor beta chain is described in this entry. Method: immunoSEQ multiplex PCR; TCRdb's copy keeps in-frame clones and lacks some. The repertoire holds 8,000 to 11,000 clones, approximately 91% seen once, with 21% in the top ten. These data are taken from a study of control samples from healthy donors and cancer patients. This receptor was obtained from a man aged 55-75 years with colorectal cancer. The sequenced material came from PBMCs.

In DNA, the CDR3 is TGCAGCGTTGAAGAAGGCACCCCAGATACGCAGTATTTT. Amino acids: CSVEEGTPDTQYF. The chain uses TRBV29-1 and TRBJ2-3, with D unresolved. V lost 0 bases and J 4 bases, leaving 8 bases between the germline ends. Germline-derived CDR1 and CDR2 are SQVTM and ANQGSEA. The CDR3 is 13 residues long.